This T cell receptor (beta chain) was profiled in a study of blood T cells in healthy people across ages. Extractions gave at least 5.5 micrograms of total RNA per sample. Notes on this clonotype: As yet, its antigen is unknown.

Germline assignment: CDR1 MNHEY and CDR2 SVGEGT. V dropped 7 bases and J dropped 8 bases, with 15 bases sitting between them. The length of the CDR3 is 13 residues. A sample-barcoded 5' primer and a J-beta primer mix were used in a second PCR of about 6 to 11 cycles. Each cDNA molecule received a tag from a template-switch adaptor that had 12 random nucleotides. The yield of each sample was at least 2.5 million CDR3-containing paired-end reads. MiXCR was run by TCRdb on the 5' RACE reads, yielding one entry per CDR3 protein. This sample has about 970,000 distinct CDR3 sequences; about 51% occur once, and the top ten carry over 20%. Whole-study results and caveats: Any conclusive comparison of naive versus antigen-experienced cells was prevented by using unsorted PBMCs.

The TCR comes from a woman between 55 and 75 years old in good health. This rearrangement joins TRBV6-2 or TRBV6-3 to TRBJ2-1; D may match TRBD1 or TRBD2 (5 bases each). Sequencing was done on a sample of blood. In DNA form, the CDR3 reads TGTGCCAGCAAGGGTAACGGGACCGATGAGCAGTTCTTC. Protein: CASKGNGTDEQFF.